What follows are 23 T cell receptor beta chains derived from one specimen sequenced in a study of blood T cell repertoires in COVID-19. Clones were read by immunoSEQ multiplex PCR, and TCRdb kept only the in-frame ones, dropping some. Among some 220,000 clones, more than 70% were seen once, and the ten largest hold 9.5% to 15%. Sequencing was done on a sample of peripheral blood. The receptor set was obtained from a human donor in a cohort sampled during active COVID-19.

This rearrangement joins TRBV19 to TRBJ1-2, with TRBD1 matching over 8 bases. The CDR3 spans 15 residues. Trimming removed 2 bases from V and 6 bases from J; junction bases left unmatched: 8. Germline V CDR1 and CDR2: LNHDA, SQIVND (reference sequence). In DNA form, the CDR3 reads TGTGCCAGTAGTATATCAATACAGGGGGAGAATGGCTACACCTTC. Protein sequence: CASSISIQGENGYTF.

This clone turned up a few times. The chain employs TRBV21-1 and TRBJ2-7; TRBD1 is the table's D call and was not checked against the DNA. TRBV21-1 is given as a pseudogene. There are 16 residues in the CDR3. CDR3 sequence reads: CASSKGGTVTSHEQYF. DNA of the CDR3: TGTGCCAGCAGCAAAGGCGGGACAGTGACCTCCCACGAGCAGTACTTC.

CDR3 in amino acids: CASSLSFSSGGLTDTQYF. In nucleotides, the CDR3 is TGCGCCAGCAGCTTGTCGTTCTCTAGCGGGGGTCTCACAGATACGCAGTATTTT. This chain joins TRBV5-1 and TRBJ2-3, with 10 bases that match TRBD2. The junction had 10 bases not matched to a gene; V was cut back by 1 base and J by 2 bases. The CDR3 has 18 amino acids. Germline CDR1 is SGHRS and CDR2 is YFSETQ.

J is TRBJ2-7 and V is TRBV6-6, with TRBD1 matching 7 bases. Germline V lookup: CDR1 MNHNY, CDR2 SVGAGI (reference sequence). Trimming at V came to 8 bases and at J to 2 bases, leaving 6 bases not matched to a gene. The CDR3 covers 13 residues. The CDR3 loop reads CASDNRGTYEQYF. CDR3 coding DNA: TGTGCCAGCGATAACAGGGGAACCTACGAGCAGTACTTC.

The genes are TRBV11-2 and TRBJ2-1; the D is unclear. Deletions cut 2 bases from V and 6 bases from J, with 17 bases between. The germline V gene has CDR1 SGHAT and CDR2 FQNNGV. The CDR3 runs 16 residues. The CDR3 is CASSLTSGVSANEQFF. The CDR3 coding sequence is TGTGCCAGCAGCTTAACGTCGGGTGTGTCCGCCAATGAGCAGTTCTTC.

The chain links TRBV29-1 to TRBJ1-1; D is uncertain. The germline V and J ends were trimmed by 6 bases and 2 bases, with 10 bases remaining between them. CDR1 and CDR2 from the germline V gene are SQVTM and ANQGSEA. The CDR3 length is 12 residues. The CDR3 is CSVTRTNTEAFF. The CDR3 bases are TGCAGCGTCACCAGAACAAACACTGAAGCTTTCTTT. The entire variable domain, with the rest obtained from reference TRBV29-1 and TRBJ1-1, is as follows: SAVISQKPSRDICQRGTSLTIQCQVDSQVTMMFWYRQQPGQSLTLIATANQGSEATYESGFVIDKFPISRPNLTFSTLTVSNMSPEDSSIYLCSVTRTNTEAFFGQGTRLTVV.

This clone was counted between two and nine times. Other nucleotide sequences from this sample produce the same CDR3. The rearrangement links TRBV11-2 to TRBJ1-5, with 8 positions matching TRBD1. The V gene's germline CDR1 is SGHAT and CDR2 FQNNGV. This CDR3 has 13 amino acids. Trimming at V came to 3 bases and at J to 5 bases, leaving 0 bases not matched to a gene. In nucleotides, the CDR3 is TGTGCCAGCAGCTTGGACAGGGATCAGCCCCAGCATTTT. Protein: CASSLDRDQPQHF.

The V and J genes are TRBV7-6 and TRBJ1-1; D is uncertain. V lost 7 bases and J lost 1, with 13 bases in between. This CDR3 region has 14 residues. Germline V gene lookup returns CDR1 SGHVS and CDR2 FNYEAQ. This chain's CDR3 is CASIPVGGNTEAFF. The CDR3 DNA reads as TGTGCCAGCATCCCTGTGGGAGGGAACACTGAAGCTTTCTTT.

This chain joins TRBV7-2 and TRBJ1-5, with a tentative D call TRBD1 (6 bases). Germline CDR1 and CDR2: SGHTA and FQGNSA. This CDR3 is 15 amino acids long. V was trimmed by 0 bases and J by 7 bases, leaving 13 bases between them. The CDR3 loop is CASSLAAGGGQPQHF. CDR3 nucleotide sequence: TGTGCCAGCAGCTTAGCAGCGGGGGGCGGGCAGCCCCAGCATTTT.

V and J are TRBV7-2 and TRBJ1-1; D perhaps matches TRBD1 (5 bases). V lost 5 bases and J 3 bases, leaving 13 bases between the germline ends. The CDR3 consists of 14 residues. Germline lookup yields CDR1 SGHTA and CDR2 FQGNSA. The CDR3 region is CASSMGGEDTEAFF. CDR3 in DNA: TGTGCCAGCAGCATGGGGGGGGAGGACACTGAAGCTTTCTTT. Full variable domain (remainder filled in from reference TRBV7-2 and TRBJ1-1): GAGVSQSPSNKVTEKGKDVELRCDPISGHTALYWYRQSLGQGLEFLIYFQGNSAPDKSGLPSDRFSAERTGGSVSTLTIQRTQQEDSAVYLCASSMGGEDTEAFFGQGTRLTVV.

This chain connects TRBV28 to TRBJ2-7; the D gene is possibly TRBD1 (6 bases). The V and J ends lost 11 bases and 6 bases respectively, with 20 bases between them. The CDR3 runs to 13 residues. Germline CDR1 reads MDHEN; CDR2 reads SYDVKM. The CDR3 region has the DNA TGTGCCCACGTAGGACAAACAGGGAGCGAGCAGTACTTC. This sequence encodes CAHVGQTGSEQYF.

V and J are TRBV9 and TRBJ2-1; TRBD1 aligns across 10 bases. CDR1 and CDR2 (germline): SGDLS, YYNGEE. The CDR3 contains 16 residues. The ends lost 0 bases at V and 2 bases at J; junction bases unmatched: 2. CDR3 DNA sequence: TGTGCCAGCAGCGTAGGACAGGGGGCCCCCTACAATGAGCAGTTCTTC. Its protein product is CASSVGQGAPYNEQFF.

This clone has only a few counts. V gene TRBV6-5 combines with J gene TRBJ1-1; 8 nucleotides line up with TRBD1. After removal of 7 bases from V and 9 bases from J, the junction contained 7 bases not matched to a gene. This CDR3 is 12 amino acids long. Germline CDR1 reads MNHEY; CDR2 reads SVGAGI. CDR3 nucleotide sequence: TGTGCCAGCAAGGGCTGGGACAGGAAAGCTTTCTTT. It translates to CASKGWDRKAFF.

About this clone itself: One end of the junction fails to match germline, which may point to a read error. This same CDR3 is encoded by further DNA sequences in the sample. This chain links TRBV28 with TRBJ1-3, with unresolved D. The germline CDR1 and CDR2 sequences are MDHEN and SYDVKM. The length of the CDR3 is 12 residues. The CDR3 coding sequence is TGTGCCAGCAGCTTATCGGGAAACACCATATATTTT. Translation gives CASSLSGNTIYF.

The J gene is TRBJ2-1, the V gene TRBV7-8; 10 nucleotides line up with TRBD1. Per the germline V gene, CDR1 is SGHVS and CDR2 is FQNEAQ. The CDR3 totals 15 residues. Trimming at V came to 5 bases and at J to 10 bases, leaving 11 bases not matched to a gene. The CDR3: CASSPAGTGDREQFF. The DNA for the CDR3 is TGTGCCAGCAGCCCAGCGGGGACAGGGGATAGGGAGCAGTTCTTC.

This chain links TRBV5-1 with TRBJ2-1; the match to TRBD1 covers 8 bases. The CDR3 has 16 amino acids. CDR1 is SGHRS, CDR2 YFSETQ, per germline. J lost 1 base, V lost 0 bases, and 3 bases had no gene match. This CDR3 reads CASSLARTGSYNEQFF. Written as DNA, the CDR3 is TGCGCCAGCAGCTTGGCCCGGACAGGGTCCTACAATGAGCAGTTCTTC.

The rearrangement uses TRBV29-1 and TRBJ2-3; a possible D gene is TRBD1 (5 bases). V was clipped by 4 bases and J by 3 bases, with 14 bases between them. This CDR3 spans 14 amino acids. Germline CDR1 and CDR2: SQVTM and ANQGSEA. CDR3 protein: CSVGFRASTDTQYF. The CDR3 DNA follows: TGCAGCGTTGGTTTCAGGGCTTCTACAGATACGCAGTATTTT.

This chain connects TRBV19 to TRBJ2-3; D not certain. This CDR3 is built from 13 residues. Germline values: CDR1 LNHDA, CDR2 SQIVND (reference sequence). V lost 2 bases, J lost 2 bases, and 5 bases lay in between. CDR3 in DNA: TGTGCCAGTAGTATACCCAACACAGATACGCAGTATTTT. Amino acids: CASSIPNTDTQYF.

The rearrangement uses TRBV5-1 and TRBJ2-7, with 12 bases lining up with TRBD2. The V segment lost 4 bases and the J segment 4 bases; nucleotides outside the gene matches: 6. CDR1 and CDR2 (germline): SGHRS, YFSETQ. The CDR3 has 15 residues. CDR3: CASSMTSGSIYEQYF. CDR3 DNA sequence: TGCGCCAGCAGCATGACTAGCGGGAGTATATACGAGCAGTACTTC.

Worth noting for this clone: The sample contains more than one DNA sequence encoding this CDR3. This chain joins TRBV11-2 and TRBJ2-2, with 11 nucleotides matching TRBD2. V was clipped by 5 bases and J by 2 bases; unmatched bases: 7. The CDR3 runs 17 residues. In germline, CDR1 is SGHAT, CDR2 FQNNGV. CDR3: CASSGPGLAGNTGELFF. CDR3 coding DNA: TGTGCCAGCAGCGGCCCCGGACTAGCGGGCAACACCGGGGAGCTGTTTTTT.

The rearrangement uses TRBV5-1 and TRBJ2-1, with 7 positions matching TRBD2. Germline CDR1 reads SGHRS; CDR2 reads YFSETQ. The CDR3 length is 16 residues. Trimming removed 3 bases from V and 0 bases from J; junction bases left unmatched: 6. The CDR3, as DNA: TGCGCCAGCAGCTGGAGAGCGGGAAGCTCCTACAATGAGCAGTTCTTC. Translating it yields CASSWRAGSSYNEQFF.

This CDR3 is CAWTGNSPLHF. The CDR3 nucleotides read TGTGCCTGGACTGGCAACTCACCCCTCCACTTT. This rearrangement joins TRBV30 to TRBJ1-6; D remains unclear. The germline gives CDR1 GTSNPN, CDR2 SVGIG (reference sequence). Trimming left V 4 bases short and J 10 bases short, with 8 bases between. CDR3 length: 11 amino acids.

To note about this clone: In the same sample, other DNA sequences code for this CDR3. The V and J genes are TRBV29-1 and TRBJ1-1; the match to TRBD1 covers 7 bases. Germline V gives CDR1 SQVTM, CDR2 ANQGSEA. V gave up 6 bases and J gave up 0 bases; unmatched junction bases: 4. CDR3 length equals 13 residues. CDR3 nucleotide sequence: TGCAGCGTGGGACAGACCCTGAACACTGAAGCTTTCTTT. Translating it yields CSVGQTLNTEAFF.